This TCR beta chain was identified in a study of shared clonotypes between healthy human individuals. Whole-study findings and limits: Sampling covered blood only; tissue repertoires likely differ. Depth of sequencing was expected to influence donor clonotype sharing.

The length of the CDR3 is 15 residues. The V end was cut by 6 bases, the J end by 3 bases, with 18 bases between. CDR1 and CDR2 from the germline V gene are GTSNPN and SVGIG (reference sequence). This clone is a singleton in its sample. The antigen is not known. For sorted subsets, about 0.2 ug DNA per replicate equaled around 28,000 T cell genomes. Repertoires were generated with immunoSEQ multiplex PCR, while TCRdb's copy carries only in-frame clones and drops some. This table has more than 2 million clones, almost 96% appearing once. Those who donated, Caucasian adults without exception, all lived in Nashville, Tennessee.

This rearrangement joins TRBV30 to TRBJ1-5; tentatively, D is TRBD1 (5 bases). Sequenced sample: naive CD4+ T cells sorted from blood. Subset specified: CD45RA+ positively selected. The TCR was taken from a man between 18 and 29 years old in good health. The CDR3 sequence is CACSSGRINNQPQHF. The CDR3 DNA reads as TGTGCCTGCTCCTCAGGGAGAATCAACAATCAGCCCCAGCATTTT.